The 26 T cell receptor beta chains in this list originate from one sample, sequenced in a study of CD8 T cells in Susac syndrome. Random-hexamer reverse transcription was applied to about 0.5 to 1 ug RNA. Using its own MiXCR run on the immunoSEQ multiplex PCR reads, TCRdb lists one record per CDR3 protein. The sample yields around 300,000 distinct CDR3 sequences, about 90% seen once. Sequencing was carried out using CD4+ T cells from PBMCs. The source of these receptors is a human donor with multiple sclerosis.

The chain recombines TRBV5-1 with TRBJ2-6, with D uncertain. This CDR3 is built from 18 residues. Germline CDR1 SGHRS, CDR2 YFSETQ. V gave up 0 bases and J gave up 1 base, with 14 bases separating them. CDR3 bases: TGCGCCAGCAGCTTGGGGGCAGCAGGTTCTTCTGGGGCCAACGTCCTGACTTTC. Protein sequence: CASSLGAAGSSGANVLTF.

The DNA for the CDR3 is TGTGCCAGCAGGGGGACAGGCTCTCCCTACGAGCAGTACTTC. Translated: CASRGTGSPYEQYF. The chain has TRBV25-1 and TRBJ2-7, with 8 bases lining up with TRBD1. The CDR3 totals 14 residues. Germline CDR1 MGHDK, CDR2 SYGVNS. Losses at the gene ends were 6 bases for V and 2 bases for J; bases not matched to a gene: 6.

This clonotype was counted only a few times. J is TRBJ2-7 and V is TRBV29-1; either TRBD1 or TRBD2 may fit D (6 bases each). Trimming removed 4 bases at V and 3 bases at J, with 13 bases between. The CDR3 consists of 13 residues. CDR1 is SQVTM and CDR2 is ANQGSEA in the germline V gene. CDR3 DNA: TGCAGCGTTGTAGTGGGGGGCAGCTACGAGCAGTACTTC. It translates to CSVVVGGSYEQYF.

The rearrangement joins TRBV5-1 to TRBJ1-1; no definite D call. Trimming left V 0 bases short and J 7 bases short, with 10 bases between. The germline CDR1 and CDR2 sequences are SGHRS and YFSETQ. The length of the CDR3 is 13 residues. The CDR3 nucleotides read TGCGCCAGCAGCTTGGGCCCCTTCCTTGAAGCTTTCTTT. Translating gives CASSLGPFLEAFF.

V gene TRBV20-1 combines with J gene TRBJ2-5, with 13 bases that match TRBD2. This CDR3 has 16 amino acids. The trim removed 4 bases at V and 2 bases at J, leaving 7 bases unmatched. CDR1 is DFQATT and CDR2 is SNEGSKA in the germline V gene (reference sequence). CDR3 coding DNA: TGCAGTGCTATAGGACTAGCGGGGGACCCTCAAGAGACCCAGTACTTC. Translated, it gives CSAIGLAGDPQETQYF.

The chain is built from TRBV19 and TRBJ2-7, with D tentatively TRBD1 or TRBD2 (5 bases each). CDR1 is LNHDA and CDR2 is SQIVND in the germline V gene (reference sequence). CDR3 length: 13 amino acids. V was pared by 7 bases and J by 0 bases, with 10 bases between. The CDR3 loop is CASTTGPSYEQYF. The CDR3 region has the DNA TGTGCCAGTACGACGGGGCCCTCCTACGAGCAGTACTTC.

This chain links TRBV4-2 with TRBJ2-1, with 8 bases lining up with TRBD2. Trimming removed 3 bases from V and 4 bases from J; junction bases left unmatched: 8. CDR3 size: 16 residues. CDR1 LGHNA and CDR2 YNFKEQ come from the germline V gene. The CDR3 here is CASSQEGTSGYNEQFF. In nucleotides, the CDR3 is TGTGCCAGCAGCCAGGAGGGAACTAGCGGATACAATGAGCAGTTCTTC.

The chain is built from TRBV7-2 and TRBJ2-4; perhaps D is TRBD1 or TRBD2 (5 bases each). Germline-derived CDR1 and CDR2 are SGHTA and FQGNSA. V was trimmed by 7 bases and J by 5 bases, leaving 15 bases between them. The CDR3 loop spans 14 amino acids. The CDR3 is CASTEPGTQNIQYF. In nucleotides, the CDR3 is TGTGCCAGCACCGAACCCGGGACGCAAAACATTCAGTACTTC.

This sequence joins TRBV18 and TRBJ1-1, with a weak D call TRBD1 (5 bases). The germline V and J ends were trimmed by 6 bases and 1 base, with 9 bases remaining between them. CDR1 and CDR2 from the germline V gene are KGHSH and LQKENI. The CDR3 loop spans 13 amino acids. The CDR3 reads CASSGGTNTEAFF. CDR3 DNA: TGTGCCAGCTCTGGCGGGACGAACACTGAAGCTTTCTTT.

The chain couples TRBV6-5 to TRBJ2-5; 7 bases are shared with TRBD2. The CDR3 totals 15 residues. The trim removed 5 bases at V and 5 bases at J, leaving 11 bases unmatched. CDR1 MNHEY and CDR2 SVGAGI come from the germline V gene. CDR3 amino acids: CASSTGFAGDETQYF. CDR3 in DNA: TGTGCCAGCAGTACCGGTTTCGCGGGAGATGAGACCCAGTACTTC.

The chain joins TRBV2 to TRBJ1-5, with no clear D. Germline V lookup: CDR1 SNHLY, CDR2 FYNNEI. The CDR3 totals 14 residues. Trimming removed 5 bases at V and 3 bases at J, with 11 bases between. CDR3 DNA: TGTGCCAGCAGTCCCAACACGAACAATCAGCCCCAGCATTTT. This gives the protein CASSPNTNNQPQHF. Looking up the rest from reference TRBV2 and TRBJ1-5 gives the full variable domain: EPEVTQTPSHQVTQMGQEVILRCVPISNHLYFYWYRQILGQKVEFLVSFYNNEISEKSEIFDDQFSVERPDGSNFTLKIRSTKLEDSAMYFCASSPNTNNQPQHFGDGTRLSIL.

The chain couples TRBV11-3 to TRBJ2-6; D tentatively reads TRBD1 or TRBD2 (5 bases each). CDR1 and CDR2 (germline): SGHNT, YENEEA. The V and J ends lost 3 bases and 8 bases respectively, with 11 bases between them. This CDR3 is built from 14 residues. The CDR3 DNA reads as TGTGCCAGCAGCTTCCCCCCGGGACCCAACGTCCTGACTTTC. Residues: CASSFPPGPNVLTF.

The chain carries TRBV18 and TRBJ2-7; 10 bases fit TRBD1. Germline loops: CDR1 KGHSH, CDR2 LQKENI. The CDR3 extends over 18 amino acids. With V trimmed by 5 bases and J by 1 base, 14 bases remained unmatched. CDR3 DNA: TGTGCCAGCTCAGACCCCTTAAGACAGGGGGCAAAGTCCTACGAGCAGTACTTC. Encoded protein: CASSDPLRQGAKSYEQYF. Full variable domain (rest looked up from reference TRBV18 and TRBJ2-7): NAGVMQNPRHLVRRRGQEARLRCSPMKGHSHVYWYRQLPEEGLKFMVYLQKENIIDESGMPKERFSAEFPKEGPSILRIQQVVRGDSAAYFCASSDPLRQGAKSYEQYFGPGTRLTVT.

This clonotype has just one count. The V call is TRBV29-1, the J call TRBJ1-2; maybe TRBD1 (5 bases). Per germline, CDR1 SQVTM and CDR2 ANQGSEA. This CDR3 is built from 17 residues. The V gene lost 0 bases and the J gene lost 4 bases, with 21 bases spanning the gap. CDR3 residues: CSVEDPLRGLRSYGYTF. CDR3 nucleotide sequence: TGCAGCGTTGAAGACCCTCTACGGGGCCTCCGGTCCTATGGCTACACCTTC.

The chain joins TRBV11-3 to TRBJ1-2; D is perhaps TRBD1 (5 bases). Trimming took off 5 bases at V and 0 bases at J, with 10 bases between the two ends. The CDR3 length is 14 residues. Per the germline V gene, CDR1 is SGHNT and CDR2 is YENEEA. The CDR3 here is CASSPAGPNYGYTF. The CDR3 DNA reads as TGTGCCAGCAGCCCCGCGGGACCTAACTATGGCTACACCTTC.

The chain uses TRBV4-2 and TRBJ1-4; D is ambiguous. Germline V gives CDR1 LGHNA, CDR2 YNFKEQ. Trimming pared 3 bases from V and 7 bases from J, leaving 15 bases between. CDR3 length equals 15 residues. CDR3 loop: CASSQVVSGGEKLFF. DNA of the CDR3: TGTGCCAGCAGCCAGGTAGTTTCTGGCGGTGAAAAACTGTTTTTT.

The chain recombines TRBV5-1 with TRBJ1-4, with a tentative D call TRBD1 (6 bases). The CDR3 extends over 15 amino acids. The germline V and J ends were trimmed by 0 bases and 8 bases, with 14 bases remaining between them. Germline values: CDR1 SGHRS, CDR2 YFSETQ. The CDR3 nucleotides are TGCGCCAGCAGCTTGGCAGGACAGAAGGGGGAAAAACTGTTTTTT. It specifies CASSLAGQKGEKLFF.

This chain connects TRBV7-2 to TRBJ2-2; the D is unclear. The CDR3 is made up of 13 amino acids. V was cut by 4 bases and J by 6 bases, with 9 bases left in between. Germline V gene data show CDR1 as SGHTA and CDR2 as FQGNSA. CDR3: CASSSPPPGELFF. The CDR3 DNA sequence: TGTGCCAGCAGCTCCCCCCCGCCCGGGGAGCTGTTTTTT.

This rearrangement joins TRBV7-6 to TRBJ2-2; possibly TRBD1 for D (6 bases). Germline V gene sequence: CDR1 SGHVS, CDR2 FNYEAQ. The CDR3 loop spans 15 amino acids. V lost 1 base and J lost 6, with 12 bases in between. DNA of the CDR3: TGTGCCAGCAGCTTAGGACCACAGGGACCCGGGGAGCTGTTTTTT. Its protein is CASSLGPQGPGELFF.

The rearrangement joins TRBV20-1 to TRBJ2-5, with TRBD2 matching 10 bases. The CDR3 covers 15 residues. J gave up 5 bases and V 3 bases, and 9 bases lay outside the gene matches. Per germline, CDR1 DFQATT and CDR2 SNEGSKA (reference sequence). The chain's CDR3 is CSASRRSGRYETQYF. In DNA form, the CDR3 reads TGCAGTGCTAGTAGGCGTAGCGGGAGGTATGAGACCCAGTACTTC.

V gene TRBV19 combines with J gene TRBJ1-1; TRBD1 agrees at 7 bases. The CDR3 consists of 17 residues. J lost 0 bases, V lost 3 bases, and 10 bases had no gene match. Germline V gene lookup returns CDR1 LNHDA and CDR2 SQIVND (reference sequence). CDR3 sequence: CASSIGLAGGMNTEAFF. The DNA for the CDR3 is TGTGCCAGTAGTATTGGGTTGGCAGGGGGGATGAACACTGAAGCTTTCTTT.

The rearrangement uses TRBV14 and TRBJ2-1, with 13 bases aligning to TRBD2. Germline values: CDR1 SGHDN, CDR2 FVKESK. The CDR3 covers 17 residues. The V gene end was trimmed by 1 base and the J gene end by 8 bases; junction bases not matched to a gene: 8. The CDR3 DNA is TGTGCCAGCAGCCAAGTCCAGAGGACTAGCGGGAGCTATGAGCAGTTCTTC. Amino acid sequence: CASSQVQRTSGSYEQFF.

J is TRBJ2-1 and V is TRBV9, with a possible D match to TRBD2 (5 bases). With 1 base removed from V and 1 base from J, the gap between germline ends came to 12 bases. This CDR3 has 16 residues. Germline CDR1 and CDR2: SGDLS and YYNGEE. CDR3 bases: TGTGCCAGCAGCGTACTCACTAGAGCGTCCTACAATGAGCAGTTCTTC. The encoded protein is CASSVLTRASYNEQFF.

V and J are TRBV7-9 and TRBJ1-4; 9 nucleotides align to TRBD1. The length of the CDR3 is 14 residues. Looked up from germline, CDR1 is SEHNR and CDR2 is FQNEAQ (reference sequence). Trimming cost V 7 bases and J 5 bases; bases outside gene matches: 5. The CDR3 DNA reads TGTGCCAGCACAAGGACAGGGGTAAATGAAAAACTGTTTTTT. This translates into CASTRTGVNEKLFF.

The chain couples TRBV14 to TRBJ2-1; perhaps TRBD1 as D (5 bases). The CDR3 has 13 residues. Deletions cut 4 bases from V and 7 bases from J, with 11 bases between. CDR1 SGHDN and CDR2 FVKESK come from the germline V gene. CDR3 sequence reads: CASSPIQGNEQFF. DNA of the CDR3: TGTGCCAGCAGCCCCATTCAGGGTAATGAGCAGTTCTTC.

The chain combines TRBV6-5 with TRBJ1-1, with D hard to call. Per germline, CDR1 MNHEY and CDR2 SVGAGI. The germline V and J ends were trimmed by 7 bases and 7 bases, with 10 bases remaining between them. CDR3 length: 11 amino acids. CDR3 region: CASMRMGEAFF. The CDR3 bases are TGTGCCAGCATGCGGATGGGTGAAGCTTTCTTT.